The clone carrying this T cell receptor (beta chain) appeared many times. Its antigen remains unidentified. The sample originates from a study of T cells in Graves' hyperthyroidism and ophthalmopathy. Regarding the study as a whole: Blood shared most expanded thyroid clonotypes above 0.001.

PBMCs came from over 8.5 ml fresh peripheral blood. Researchers took RNA transcripts and amplified the TCR beta CDR3 regions from them. The HTBI set primed first-round TCR CDR3 RT-PCR. TCRdb reprocessed the multiplex PCR reads with MiXCR, giving one entry per CDR3 protein. The sample has approximately 350,000 distinct CDR3 sequences; 13% to 15% are singletons. J gave up 4 bases and V 7 bases, and 8 bases lay outside the gene matches. CDR1 and CDR2 (germline): SQVTM, ANQGSEA. The CDR3 is 13 residues long. The origin of this receptor is a woman in her sixties with Graves' ophthalmopathy. The chain links TRBV29-1 to TRBJ1-1; 8 nucleotides line up with TRBD1. What was sequenced was blood. The CDR3 loop reads CSGTTGAGTEAFF. CDR3 in DNA: TGCAGCGGGACGACAGGGGCTGGCACTGAAGCTTTCTTT. The full variable domain, in which reference TRBV29-1 and TRBJ1-1 provide the parts outside the CDR3, is SAVISQKPSRDICQRGTSLTIQCQVDSQVTMMFWYRQQPGQSLTLIATANQGSEATYESGFVIDKFPISRPNLTFSTLTVSNMSPEDSSIYLCSGTTGAGTEAFFGQGTRLTVV.